This entry lists 15 T cell receptor beta chains sequenced from one sample in a study of blood T cell repertoires in COVID-19. The table came from immunoSEQ multiplex PCR; TCRdb's copy has only in-frame clones and leaves some out. The repertoire holds under 200,000 clones, roughly 90% seen once, with 0.53% in the top ten. The sample consisted of peripheral blood. The receptors here all came from a man aged 45-65 years with acute or convalescent COVID-19.

The J gene is TRBJ1-4, the V gene TRBV28; maybe TRBD1 (6 bases). The V and J ends lost 6 bases and 7 bases respectively, with 15 bases between them. CDR1 is MDHEN, CDR2 SYDVKM, per germline. This CDR3 has 14 residues. CDR3 sequence reads: CASSGQPQTEKLFF. CDR3 nucleotides: TGTGCCAGCAGCGGACAGCCCCAAACTGAAAAACTGTTTTTT. Variable domain in full (rest from reference TRBV28 and TRBJ1-4): DVKVTQSSRYLVKRTGEKVFLECVQDMDHENMFWYRQDPGLGLRLIYFSYDVKMKEKGDIPEGYSVSREKKERFSLILESASTNQTSMYLCASSGQPQTEKLFFGSGTQLSVL.

This rearrangement joins TRBV19 to TRBJ1-3; D possibly corresponds to TRBD1 (5 bases). Germline values: CDR1 LNHDA, CDR2 SQIVND (reference sequence). Trimming took 4 bases from V and 6 from J, leaving 10 bases between them. The CDR3 is 13 residues long. Written as DNA, the CDR3 is TGTGCCAGTAGTAACCGACAGCCAAACACCATATATTTT. This gives the protein CASSNRQPNTIYF.

This sequence joins TRBV7-3 and TRBJ2-7; 7 bases line up with TRBD2. This CDR3 contains 13 residues. CDR1 is SGHTA and CDR2 is FQGTGA in the germline V gene. J gave up 4 bases and V 11 bases, and 11 bases lay outside the gene matches. As DNA, the CDR3 is TGTGCCCCTCCTCGGGACTATCCTTACGAGCAGTACGTC. Its protein is CAPPRDYPYEQYV.

The V gene is TRBV9, the J gene TRBJ1-6; D possibly corresponds to TRBD1 (5 bases). With 0 bases removed from V and 1 base from J, the gap between germline ends came to 11 bases. The CDR3 length is 17 residues. Germline values: CDR1 SGDLS, CDR2 YYNGEE. CDR3 DNA sequence: TGTGCCAGCAGCGTAGGGAGGGGACGGTCCTATAATTCACCCCTCCACTTT. Its protein is CASSVGRGRSYNSPLHF. Supplemented by reference TRBV9 and TRBJ1-6, the full variable domain reads DSGVTQTPKHLITATGQRVTLRCSPRSGDLSVYWYQQSLDQGLQFLIQYYNGEERAKGNILERFSAQQFPDLHSELNLSSLELGDSALYFCASSVGRGRSYNSPLHFGNGTRLTVT.

The rearrangement uses TRBV29-1 and TRBJ2-7; possibly TRBD1 for D (7 bases). There are 15 residues in the CDR3. V lost 8 bases and J 2 bases, leaving 22 bases between the germline ends. Germline CDR1 SQVTM, CDR2 ANQGSEA. The CDR3 loop is CSFLVGQGEAYEQYV. The CDR3 DNA follows: TGCAGCTTCCTTGTAGGTCAGGGGGAGGCCTACGAGCAGTACGTC.

The CDR3 DNA is TGTGCCAGCAGCTTAAGGCCCACTAGCGGGATCGGGAATGAGCAGTTCTTC. This sequence encodes CASSLRPTSGIGNEQFF. The V call is TRBV7-3, the J call TRBJ2-1, with 10 bases matching TRBD2. The length of the CDR3 is 17 residues. Germline trimming cut 1 base from V and 7 bases from J; bases unmatched to any gene: 10. Germline V lookup: CDR1 SGHTA, CDR2 FQGTGA. Full variable domain (rest looked up from reference TRBV7-3 and TRBJ2-1): GAGVSQTPSNKVTEKGKYVELRCDPISGHTALYWYRQSLGQGPEFLIYFQGTGAADDSGLPNDRFFAVRPEGSVSTLKIQRTERGDSAVYLCASSLRPTSGIGNEQFFGPGTRLTVL.

The chain recombines TRBV3-1 (or the pseudogene TRBV3-2) with TRBJ1-1; 10 bases fit TRBD1. The V segment lost 4 bases and the J segment 1 base; nucleotides outside the gene matches: 3. The CDR3 extends over 15 amino acids. Germline loops: CDR1 LGHDT, CDR2 YNNKEL (reference sequence). As DNA, the CDR3 is TGTGCCAGCAGCCTTAGGACAGGGGGGAACACTGAAGCTTTCTTT. Residues: CASSLRTGGNTEAFF.

This rearrangement joins TRBV7-3 to TRBJ1-2; TRBD1 aligns across 9 bases. This CDR3 comprises 17 residues. Germline V gene data show CDR1 as SGHTA and CDR2 as FQGTGA. V was clipped by 1 base and J by 3 bases; unmatched bases: 9. CDR3: CASSLNGRQGGDYGYTF. The CDR3 bases are TGTGCCAGCAGCTTAAATGGCCGACAGGGGGGAGACTATGGCTACACCTTC.

V gene TRBV29-1 combines with J gene TRBJ1-3; no reliable D call. This CDR3 is 14 amino acids long. CDR1 is SQVTM and CDR2 is ANQGSEA in the germline V gene. V dropped 1 base and J dropped 0 bases, with 7 bases sitting between them. CDR3 region: CSVEVVNSGNTIYF. The CDR3 region has the DNA TGCAGCGTTGAAGTAGTCAACTCTGGAAACACCATATATTTT.

The chain couples TRBV10-2 to TRBJ1-1, with D uncertain. The V gene's germline CDR1 is WSHSY and CDR2 SAAADI. Deletions cut 7 bases from V and 0 bases from J, with 9 bases between. This CDR3 region has 13 residues. This CDR3 is CASTYSLNTEAFF. In nucleotides, the CDR3 is TGCGCCAGCACTTACAGTTTGAACACTGAAGCTTTCTTT.

The rearrangement links TRBV6-5 to TRBJ1-1; 9 bases line up with TRBD1. Trimming removed 6 bases from V and 4 bases from J; junction bases left unmatched: 9. Germline CDR1 is MNHEY and CDR2 is SVGAGI. CDR3 length: 15 residues. This chain's CDR3 is CASSPATGGGTEAFF. As DNA, the CDR3 is TGTGCCAGCAGCCCCGCGACAGGGGGAGGCACTGAAGCTTTCTTT.

This clone was detected once. The V call is TRBV7-9, the J call TRBJ2-6; possibly TRBD1 for D (6 bases). Per the germline V gene, CDR1 is SEHNR and CDR2 is FQNEAQ (reference sequence). CDR3 length: 17 residues. With 1 base removed from V and 0 bases from J, the gap between germline ends came to 10 bases. The CDR3 region is CASSLGQVSSGANVLTF. The CDR3 bases are TGTGCCAGCAGCTTAGGACAGGTCAGCTCTGGGGCCAACGTCCTGACTTTC.

Only one count was recorded for this clone. The chain uses TRBV7-9 and TRBJ2-2, with a possible D match to TRBD2 (6 bases). The CDR3 loop spans 17 amino acids. CDR1 and CDR2 (germline): SEHNR, FQNEAQ (reference sequence). V lost 1 base and J 4 bases, leaving 16 bases between the germline ends. The CDR3 protein is CASSLGPGGAGTGELFF. The CDR3 DNA is TGTGCCAGCAGCTTAGGCCCAGGAGGGGCGGGCACCGGGGAGCTGTTTTTT.

This sequence joins TRBV5-6 and TRBJ2-3, with 8 bases identical to TRBD2. V gave up 4 bases and J gave up 0 bases; unmatched junction bases: 4. The CDR3 totals 15 residues. Germline V CDR1 and CDR2: SGHDT, YYEEEE. The CDR3 sequence is CASSPSGSSTDTQYF. The CDR3 DNA sequence: TGTGCCAGCAGCCCTAGCGGGTCTAGCACAGATACGCAGTATTTT.

CDR3 region: CASSPLGQGNNYGYTF. The CDR3, as DNA: TGTGCCAGCAGCCCATTGGGACAGGGGAACAACTATGGCTACACCTTC. The V gene is TRBV9, the J gene TRBJ1-2; 10 bases match TRBD1. V was pared by 4 bases and J by 2 bases, with 8 bases of the junction left unmatched. The V gene's germline CDR1 is SGDLS and CDR2 YYNGEE. This CDR3 is 16 amino acids long. Combining the CDR3 with reference TRBV9 and TRBJ1-2 gives the whole variable domain DSGVTQTPKHLITATGQRVTLRCSPRSGDLSVYWYQQSLDQGLQFLIQYYNGEERAKGNILERFSAQQFPDLHSELNLSSLELGDSALYFCASSPLGQGNNYGYTFGSGTRLTVV.